This T cell receptor (beta chain) was recorded in a study of beta chain features in type 1 diabetes. CDR1 is MNHEY and CDR2 is SMNVEV in the germline V gene (reference sequence). The ends were cut back, 2 bases at V and 0 bases at J, with 8 bases in the middle. CDR3 length equals 15 residues. Every isolated RNA sample was fully reverse transcribed, so sequencing captured expressed TCRB transcripts. Only in-frame clones appear in the TCRdb table, and some are missing; sequencing was by immunoSEQ multiplex PCR. The sample carries some 350,000 clones, around 9.6% recorded once. This clone was recorded a few times. Antigen specificity is unknown. Other DNA sequences within the sample encode an identical CDR3. Study results and limitations: TCRB CDR3s were moderately but significantly shorter in Type 1 diabetes patients in all four CD4+ subsets.

This receptor was taken from a man aged 30 to 39 with type 1 diabetes. The rearrangement uses TRBV27 and TRBJ2-1, with a possible D match to TRBD2 (5 bases). Sequencing was carried out using central memory CD4+ T cells from blood. Here the CDR3 DNA reads TGTGCCAGCAGTTTAGGGCGGGTCTCCTACAATGAGCAGTTCTTC. Translated, it gives CASSLGRVSYNEQFF.